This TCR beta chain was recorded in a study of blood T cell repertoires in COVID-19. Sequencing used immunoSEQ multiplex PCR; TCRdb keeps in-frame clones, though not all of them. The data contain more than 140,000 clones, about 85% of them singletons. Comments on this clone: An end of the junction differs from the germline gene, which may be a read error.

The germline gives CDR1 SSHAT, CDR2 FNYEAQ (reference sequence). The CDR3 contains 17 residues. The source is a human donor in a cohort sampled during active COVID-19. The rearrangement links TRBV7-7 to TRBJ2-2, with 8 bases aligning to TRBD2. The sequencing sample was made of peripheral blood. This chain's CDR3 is CASSGSPGGPSTGELFF. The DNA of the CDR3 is TGTGCTAGCAGCGGTTCTCCGGGAGGGCCTAGCACCGGGGAGCTGTTTTTT.